The 23 T cell receptor beta chains below all came from one sample that was sequenced in a study of shared clonotypes between healthy human individuals. Repertoires were generated with immunoSEQ multiplex PCR, while TCRdb's copy carries only in-frame clones and drops some. The sample lists some 450,000 clones, roughly three quarters occurring once. The sequencing sample was made of PBMCs. These receptors were collected from a woman aged 40 to 50 in good health. Some clones in this sample may be carry-over from other donors' samples.

The rearrangement uses TRBV5-8 and TRBJ2-3, with 7 bases identical to TRBD1. J lost 3 bases, V lost 7 bases, and 11 bases had no gene match. Germline V gene lookup returns CDR1 SGHTS and CDR2 YDEGEE. The CDR3 covers 15 residues. Written as DNA, the CDR3 is TGTGCCAGCCCCGCGACAGGGTCTAGGACAGATACGCAGTATTTT. It translates to CASPATGSRTDTQYF.

This chain links TRBV29-1 with TRBJ1-2, with D tentatively TRBD1 (5 bases). The CDR3 covers 11 residues. The V end was cut by 2 bases, the J end by 8 bases, with 9 bases between. Germline CDR1 is SQVTM and CDR2 is ANQGSEA. CDR3: CSVERGGGYTF. CDR3 bases: TGCAGCGTTGAACGGGGCGGGGGCTACACCTTC.

This clone was detected a few times. V usage is TRBV7-3 and J usage is TRBJ2-1; 10 nucleotides align to TRBD1. Germline values: CDR1 SGHTA, CDR2 FQGTGA. The CDR3 spans 16 residues. V was pared by 5 bases and J by 2 bases, with 6 bases of the junction left unmatched. The CDR3 bases are TGTGCCAGCAGCCCCGCCGGGACAGGGGCCTACAATGAGCAGTTCTTC. Encoded protein: CASSPAGTGAYNEQFF.

The V and J genes are TRBV10-3 and TRBJ1-1; D gene ambiguous. Per germline, CDR1 ENHRY and CDR2 SYGVKD. CDR3 length: 13 amino acids. Trimming removed 2 bases from V and 6 bases from J, with 10 bases in between. CDR3 nucleotides: TGTGCCATCAGTGAGAGCGCGTTAGCTGAAGCTTTCTTT. Translating it yields CAISESALAEAFF.

This sequence joins TRBV9 and TRBJ1-5; D uncertain. The germline V gene encodes CDR1 SGDLS and CDR2 YYNGEE. Trimming stripped 4 bases from V and 6 bases from J, with 14 bases between. CDR3 length equals 14 residues. CDR3 DNA: TGTGCCAGCAGCCCTACTGGAGGGATTCAGCCCCAGCATTTT. It specifies CASSPTGGIQPQHF.

The chain combines TRBV28 with TRBJ2-3, with 8 bases aligning to TRBD2. CDR1 is MDHEN and CDR2 is SYDVKM in the germline V gene. J lost 4 bases, V lost 4 bases, and 10 bases had no gene match. The CDR3 extends over 16 amino acids. This CDR3 is CASSSPGTSPPDTQYF. In nucleotides, the CDR3 is TGTGCCAGCAGTTCTCCCGGGACTAGTCCGCCAGATACGCAGTATTTT.

This chain uses TRBV4-1 with TRBJ1-2; D remains unclear. CDR1 is MGHRA and CDR2 is YSYEKL in the germline V gene. CDR3 size: 18 residues. V was pared by 0 bases and J by 2 bases, with 19 bases between. The CDR3 DNA follows: TGCGCCAGCAGCCAAGATTATTCGTATGGGCAATCGAACTATGGCTACACCTTC. It is translated as CASSQDYSYGQSNYGYTF.

The chain recombines TRBV9 with TRBJ2-7, with no clear D. Trimming shortened V by 0 bases and J by 6 bases, and 10 bases separated the two germline ends. This CDR3 contains 13 residues. Germline CDR1 is SGDLS and CDR2 is YYNGEE. DNA for the CDR3: TGTGCCAGCAGCGTAGAGCCCGGTACCGAGCAGTACTTC. Protein sequence: CASSVEPGTEQYF.

In its sample, this clone was seen once. This chain uses TRBV6-1 with TRBJ1-1, with D maybe TRBD1 (6 bases). The CDR3 runs 14 residues. Germline CDR1 reads MNHNS; CDR2 reads SASEGT. The V end was cut by 0 bases, the J end by 4 bases, with 9 bases between. The CDR3 DNA reads as TGTGCCAGCAGTGAAGCGCTAGGGGGCACTGAAGCTTTCTTT. Translation: CASSEALGGTEAFF.

V usage is TRBV18 and J usage is TRBJ2-7; possible D gene TRBD1, 5 bases. Germline V gene lookup returns CDR1 KGHSH and CDR2 LQKENI. The CDR3 runs to 14 residues. Between the trimmed V and J ends, which lost 3 bases and 4 bases, there was a span of 13 bases. The CDR3 reads CASSPPGHPYEQYF. CDR3 coding DNA: TGTGCCAGCTCACCCCCCGGACACCCTTACGAGCAGTACTTC.

Concerning this clone: The sample holds other DNA sequences that translate to the same CDR3. The chain joins TRBV30 to TRBJ2-7; D gene unclear. V was trimmed by 0 bases and J by 1 base, leaving 1 base between them. CDR1 and CDR2 from the germline V gene are GTSNPN and SVGIG (reference sequence). There are 11 residues in the CDR3. The CDR3 region has the DNA TGTGCCTGGAGTGTATCCTACGAGCAGTACTTC. Protein sequence: CAWSVSYEQYF.

This clone was observed once. This chain connects TRBV28 to TRBJ2-5, with D possibly being TRBD1 (5 bases). Looked up from germline, CDR1 is MDHEN and CDR2 is SYDVKM. The CDR3 loop spans 13 amino acids. V lost 6 bases and J lost 4, with 12 bases in between. CDR3 protein: CASRQVDLETQYF. The DNA of the CDR3 is TGTGCCAGCAGACAGGTGGATTTAGAGACCCAGTACTTC.

Note on this clone: With a far larger clone one base away, a read error is the likely cause. Other DNA sequences in this specimen translate into the identical CDR3. The chain links TRBV2 to TRBJ1-4; D gene ambiguous. V lost 8 bases and J 4 bases, leaving 20 bases between the germline ends. CDR3 size: 16 residues. Germline CDR1 SNHLY, CDR2 FYNNEI. In nucleotides, the CDR3 is TGTGCCAGCCGATATACCCCGACGGGTTTTAATGAAAAACTGTTTTTT. The encoded protein is CASRYTPTGFNEKLFF.

A note on this clone: It is likely a read error: a sequence one base away is far more abundant. The V and J genes are TRBV6-1 and TRBJ2-3; D perhaps matches TRBD1 (6 bases). CDR3 length: 15 residues. Trimming stripped 4 bases from V and 4 bases from J, with 15 bases between. Germline lookup yields CDR1 MNHNS and CDR2 SASEGT. In DNA, the CDR3 is TGTGCCAGCAGTGGAGGGGGAGTGGGGGCAGATACGCAGTATTTT. Encoded protein: CASSGGGVGADTQYF.

V and J are TRBV4-1 and TRBJ2-1; the D gene is possibly TRBD1 (6 bases). There are 17 residues in the CDR3. CDR1 and CDR2 from the germline V gene are MGHRA and YSYEKL. V lost 3 bases, J lost 9 bases, and 24 bases lay in between. The CDR3 here is CASSQAPAGVSSSEQFF. CDR3 sequence (DNA): TGCGCCAGCAGCCAGGCGCCTGCAGGGGTATCATCCAGTGAGCAGTTCTTC.

As for this clone: Other DNA variants within this sample encode the same CDR3. The V gene is TRBV7-2, the J gene TRBJ2-5, with D maybe TRBD2 (6 bases). V was pared by 5 bases and J by 0 bases, with 10 bases between. Germline V gives CDR1 SGHTA, CDR2 FQGNSA. CDR3 length equals 14 residues. The CDR3 protein is CASSLGLHQETQYF. CDR3 nucleotide sequence: TGTGCCAGCAGCCTGGGACTTCACCAAGAGACCCAGTACTTC.

V and J are TRBV7-8 and TRBJ2-1, with D unresolved. This CDR3 is 11 amino acids long. V lost 1 base to trimming and J lost 5 bases, with 0 bases between them. The germline V gene has CDR1 SGHVS and CDR2 FQNEAQ. CDR3 coding DNA: TGTGCCAGCAGCTTAGACAATGAGCAGTTCTTC. It yields the protein CASSLDNEQFF.

This clone was counted many times. The chain is built from TRBV4-2 and TRBJ2-1; 9 nucleotides agree with TRBD2. The CDR3 has 16 amino acids. From germline, CDR1 is LGHNA and CDR2 YNFKEQ. With V trimmed by 0 bases and J by 4 bases, 4 bases remained unmatched. CDR3 DNA sequence: TGTGCCAGCAGCCAAGACGGACTAGCGAAATACAATGAGCAGTTCTTC. The encoded protein is CASSQDGLAKYNEQFF.

As regards this clone: The missing conserved phenylalanine or tryptophan at the end of this CDR3 makes a read error likely. The J gene is TRBJ1-3, the V gene TRBV19; D perhaps matches TRBD1 (5 bases). The germline V gene encodes CDR1 LNHDA and CDR2 SQIVND (reference sequence). This CDR3 comprises 14 residues. Trimming removed 5 bases at V and 0 bases at J, with 8 bases between. DNA for the CDR3: TGTGCCAGTAGTCCAGGGAGCTCTGGAAACACCATATATCTT. Residues: CASSPGSSGNTIYL.

The chain couples TRBV28 to TRBJ2-5; tentatively, D is TRBD2 (6 bases). Trimming left V 3 bases short and J 3 bases short, with 14 bases between. This CDR3 is built from 15 residues. Germline CDR1 is MDHEN and CDR2 is SYDVKM. The CDR3 loop is CASSFGRLLKETQYF. The CDR3 bases are TGTGCCAGCAGTTTCGGGAGACTACTAAAAGAGACCCAGTACTTC.

Turning to this clone: This likely stems from a read error, as it lies one base from a far larger clone. The chain is built from TRBV6-1 and TRBJ2-7, with 9 bases identical to TRBD1. Germline V gene lookup returns CDR1 MNHNS and CDR2 SASEGT. V lost 10 bases, J lost 2 bases, and 12 bases stayed unmatched. The CDR3 contains 15 residues. CDR3 coding DNA: TGTGCCACGCACCTCTGGGACAGGGAAACCTACGAGCAGTACTTC. Residues: CATHLWDRETYEQYF.

This clone was seen ten or more times. This CDR3 is also generated by other DNA sequences in the sample. The CDR3 protein is CASSQDGAGSYGYTF. CDR3 bases: TGTGCCAGCAGCCAAGATGGAGCAGGATCCTATGGCTACACCTTC. V is TRBV4-2 and J is TRBJ1-2; D gene uncertain. The CDR3 sequence is 15 residues long. V lost 0 bases and J lost 4, with 12 bases in between. The germline V gene has CDR1 LGHNA and CDR2 YNFKEQ.

Regarding this clone: A much more abundant neighbour one base away suggests this may be a read error. The same CDR3 is also encoded by other DNA sequences in this sample. This rearrangement joins TRBV5-1 to TRBJ2-7; D is possibly TRBD1 or TRBD2 (5 bases each). CDR3 length equals 16 residues. The germline CDR1 and CDR2 sequences are SGHRS and YFSETQ. Trimming pared 1 base from V and 6 bases from J, leaving 20 bases between. CDR3 amino acids: CASSLNLQGVPGEQYF. CDR3 DNA: TGCGCCAGCAGCTTGAATTTGCAGGGAGTTCCCGGCGAGCAGTACTTC. Using reference TRBV5-1 and TRBJ2-7 for the parts outside the CDR3, the full variable domain is KAGVTQTPRYLIKTRGQQVTLSCSPISGHRSVSWYQQTPGQGLQFLFEYFSETQRNKGNFPGRFSGRQFSNSRSEMNVSTLELGDSALYLCASSLNLQGVPGEQYFGPGTRLTVT.